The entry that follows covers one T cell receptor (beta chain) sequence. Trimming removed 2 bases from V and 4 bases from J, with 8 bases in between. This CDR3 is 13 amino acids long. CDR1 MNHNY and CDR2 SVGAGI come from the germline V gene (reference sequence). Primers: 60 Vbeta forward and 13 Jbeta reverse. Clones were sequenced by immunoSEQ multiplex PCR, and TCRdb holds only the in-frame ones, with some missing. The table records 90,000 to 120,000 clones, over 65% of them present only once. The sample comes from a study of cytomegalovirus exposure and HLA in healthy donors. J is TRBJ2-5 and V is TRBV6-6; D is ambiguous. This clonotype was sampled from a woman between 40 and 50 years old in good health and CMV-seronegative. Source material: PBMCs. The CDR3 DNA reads TGTGCCAGCAGTTACGGAAGAGGAGAGACCCAGTACTTC. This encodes CASSYGRGETQYF.